This T cell receptor (beta chain) derives from a study of shared T cell receptors in the human thymus. This table comes from immunoSEQ multiplex PCR, and its TCRdb copy is limited to in-frame clones, with some not included. Of under 450,000 clones listed, 85% to 95% are singletons. The sequencing input was thymocytes. The sequence was collected from a human donor.

CDR3: CASSSSTGSAYEQYF. CDR3 nucleotides: TGTGCCAGCAGCTCCAGCACAGGGAGCGCCTACGAGCAGTACTTC. The rearrangement joins TRBV13 to TRBJ2-7; D possibly corresponds to TRBD1 (6 bases). Trimming cost V 4 bases and J 2 bases, with 15 bases left between them. The CDR3 runs 15 residues. CDR1 is PRHDT and CDR2 is FYEKMQ in the germline V gene (reference sequence).